The 5 T cell receptor beta chains listed next were all sequenced from one sample in a study of blood T cell repertoires in COVID-19. Here immunoSEQ multiplex PCR was the method, and the copy in TCRdb shows in-frame clones only, minus some. The sample has around 370,000 clones; 87% are singletons. Material for sequencing was peripheral blood. These receptors were taken from a woman in her forties or fifties with COVID-19, enrolled during active disease.

Points on this clone: Other DNA sequences within the sample encode an identical CDR3. The chain recombines TRBV18 with TRBJ1-1; TRBD1 matches 8 bases. The CDR3 has 15 amino acids. V trimming: 3 bases; J trimming: 2 bases; junction bases outside the gene matches: 5. Germline V gene lookup returns CDR1 KGHSH and CDR2 LQKENI. The DNA of the CDR3 is TGTGCCAGCTCACCTGGACAGGGAGGAAACACTGAAGCTTTCTTT. Translating gives CASSPGQGGNTEAFF.

This chain connects TRBV29-1 to TRBJ1-2, with 8 positions matching TRBD1. The CDR3 runs to 14 residues. Unmatched junction bases numbered 9, after V lost 4 bases and J lost 5 bases. Germline V CDR1 and CDR2: SQVTM, ANQGSEA. The CDR3 bases are TGCAGCGTTGGGGCAGGGGGCGCCTGGTATGGCTACACCTTC. Translation: CSVGAGGAWYGYTF.

J is TRBJ2-1 and V is TRBV6-1; D uncertain. V was shortened by 3 bases and J by 0 bases, with 15 bases between the two germline ends. The germline gives CDR1 MNHNS, CDR2 SASEGT. The CDR3 length is 17 residues. The CDR3 spells CASSEVGRMSSYNEQFF. For the CDR3, the DNA is TGTGCCAGCAGTGAGGTGGGCCGGATGAGCTCCTACAATGAGCAGTTCTTC.

The chain employs TRBV27 and TRBJ2-7; 8 nucleotides align to TRBD2. Germline-derived CDR1 and CDR2 are MNHEY and SMNVEV (reference sequence). With 6 bases clipped from V and 7 bases from J, the junction kept 5 bases outside the gene matches. The CDR3 has 12 amino acids. CDR3 protein: CASRHTSGEQYF. The CDR3 coding sequence is TGTGCCAGCAGACATACTAGCGGTGAGCAGTACTTC.

The CDR3 here is CASSQVVGTDTQYF. For the CDR3, the DNA is TGTGCCAGCAGCCAAGTTGTCGGCACAGATACGCAGTATTTT. The chain carries TRBV3-1 (or the pseudogene TRBV3-2) and TRBJ2-3; D call uncertain. The V end was cut by 1 base, the J end by 1 base, with 6 bases between. The germline V gene encodes CDR1 LGHDT and CDR2 YNNKEL (reference sequence). CDR3 length: 14 residues.